This TCR beta chain was documented in a study of patients and donors after allogeneic stem cell transplantation. TCRdb fed the RT-PCR reads into MiXCR, producing one record per CDR3 protein. The sample lists 390,000 or so distinct CDR3 sequences; roughly 17% were seen once. The V gene's germline CDR1 is LGHDT and CDR2 YNNKEL (reference sequence). This CDR3 has 15 amino acids. J lost 0 bases, V lost 6 bases, and 4 bases had no gene match. Sequenced: blood, either unsorted or a sorted T cell fraction (not recorded which). The sequence derives from a human donor who was either an allogeneic HSCT recipient or a stem cell or donor lymphocyte infusion donor (not recorded which). It is not recorded whose cells these are; they may come from a transplant donor. This chain links TRBV3-1 with TRBJ2-2; TRBD1 agrees at 7 bases. CDR3 amino acids: CASRRQGANTGELFF. CDR3 in DNA: TGTGCCAGCAGGAGACAGGGCGCGAACACCGGGGAGCTGTTTTTT.